The 21 T cell receptor beta chains below all came from one sample that was sequenced in a study of T cells after posttransplantation cyclophosphamide. The data were produced by immunoSEQ multiplex PCR, yet TCRdb's version contains in-frame clones alone and is incomplete. Altogether more than 60,000 clones are present, roughly 93% being singletons, with the ten largest covering roughly 2.9%. The sequenced sample consisted of PBMCs. The receptors shown here come from a woman aged 25 to 39 in good health and a related stem cell transplant donor.

The chain carries TRBV13 and TRBJ1-6, with D possibly matching TRBD1 (6 bases). Deletions cut 0 bases from V and 7 bases from J, with 22 bases between. This CDR3 is 19 amino acids long. CDR1 is PRHDT, CDR2 FYEKMQ, per germline (reference sequence). CDR3 coding DNA: TGTGCCAGCAGCTTAGGTACGGTGGGGGGGCCTTGGGGGAATTCACCCCTCCACTTT. Its translation is CASSLGTVGGPWGNSPLHF.

The chain couples TRBV2 to TRBJ2-2, with a possible D match to TRBD1 (5 bases). The CDR3 totals 14 residues. V lost 6 bases and J lost 3, with 11 bases in between. From germline, CDR1 is SNHLY and CDR2 FYNNEI. CDR3 bases: TGTGCCAGCAGGGCAGCGACAGACACCGGGGAGCTGTTTTTT. Protein sequence: CASRAATDTGELFF.

This clone was seen a few times. The chain couples TRBV6-4 to TRBJ1-2; 9 bases map to TRBD1. V trimming: 8 bases; J trimming: 4 bases; junction bases outside the gene matches: 11. Germline V gene lookup returns CDR1 MRHNA and CDR2 SNTAGT. The CDR3 runs to 15 residues. Here the CDR3 reads CASRGGWGQGYGYTF. The CDR3 DNA sequence: TGTGCCAGCCGAGGCGGATGGGGACAGGGCTATGGCTACACCTTC.

V and J are TRBV7-2 and TRBJ2-3; 8 nucleotides line up with TRBD1. Germline V gene sequence: CDR1 SGHTA, CDR2 FQGNSA. This CDR3 is 16 amino acids long. V gave up 1 base and J gave up 2 bases; unmatched junction bases: 5. The CDR3 region is CASSLGWDRFTDTQYF. As DNA, the CDR3 is TGTGCCAGCAGCTTAGGCTGGGACAGGTTCACAGATACGCAGTATTTT.

The chain uses TRBV19 and TRBJ1-5; a possible D gene is TRBD1 (5 bases). The CDR3 loop spans 12 amino acids. Looked up from germline, CDR1 is LNHDA and CDR2 is SQIVND (reference sequence). The ends were cut back, 1 base at V and 15 bases at J, with 13 bases in the middle. The CDR3 spells CASSIVGGVAHF. The CDR3 DNA reads as TGTGCCAGTAGTATAGTTGGAGGGGTTGCGCATTTT.

V gene TRBV5-4 combines with J gene TRBJ2-1; tentative D call: TRBD2 (7 bases). V lost 4 bases and J 5 bases, leaving 16 bases between the germline ends. The CDR3 spans 15 residues. Germline assignment: CDR1 SGHNT and CDR2 YYREEE (reference sequence). Written as DNA, the CDR3 is TGTGCCAGCAGCCAGGAGGGGGGGCGGGACAATGAGCAGTTCTTC. It is translated as CASSQEGGRDNEQFF.

J is TRBJ2-2 and V is TRBV7-7; D could derive from TRBD1 or TRBD2 (5 bases each). Germline CDR1 is SSHAT and CDR2 is FNYEAQ (reference sequence). The CDR3 covers 16 residues. V was pared by 5 bases and J by 3 bases, with 16 bases between. In DNA form, the CDR3 reads TGTGCCAGCAGCCCCGGGGCCAGTATCTACACCGGGGAGCTGTTTTTT. It encodes CASSPGASIYTGELFF.

The chain links TRBV12-5 to TRBJ2-4; D is unresolved. The V end lost 5 bases, the J end lost 7 bases, and 6 bases lay between the germline ends. Germline V CDR1 and CDR2: LGHNT, FRNRAP. The CDR3 length is 11 residues. The CDR3 is CASGPGNIQYF. The CDR3, as DNA: TGTGCTAGTGGTCCCGGGAACATTCAGTACTTC.

This chain connects TRBV6-1 to TRBJ1-1, with a possible D match to TRBD1 (6 bases). This CDR3 is built from 15 residues. V was trimmed by 7 bases and J by 1 base, leaving 16 bases between them. Germline V lookup: CDR1 MNHNS, CDR2 SASEGT. The CDR3 DNA reads as TGTGCCAGCACCCCCCCTTGGACAGCGAACACTGAAGCTTTCTTT. It yields the protein CASTPPWTANTEAFF.

This chain links TRBV7-2 with TRBJ1-2; 8 bases align to TRBD1. V dropped 1 base and J dropped 6; count of bases not matched to a gene: 10. CDR3 length equals 16 residues. Germline CDR1 is SGHTA and CDR2 is FQGNSA. CDR3: CASSLGGQGRFNGYTF. CDR3 nucleotide sequence: TGTGCCAGCAGCTTAGGAGGACAGGGAAGGTTTAATGGCTACACCTTC.

The chain uses TRBV9 and TRBJ2-7, with D maybe TRBD2 (6 bases). The CDR3 sequence is 14 residues long. The V gene's germline CDR1 is SGDLS and CDR2 YYNGEE. V was cut by 3 bases and J by 5 bases, with 15 bases left in between. The CDR3 DNA sequence: TGTGCCAGCAGCGCCTCAAGGAGGGTCCACGAGCAGTACTTC. Amino acids: CASSASRRVHEQYF. Full variable domain (rest looked up from reference TRBV9 and TRBJ2-7): DSGVTQTPKHLITATGQRVTLRCSPRSGDLSVYWYQQSLDQGLQFLIQYYNGEERAKGNILERFSAQQFPDLHSELNLSSLELGDSALYFCASSASRRVHEQYFGPGTRLTVT.

The V gene is TRBV4-3, the J gene TRBJ2-5; 7 nucleotides agree with TRBD2. Germline values: CDR1 LGHNA, CDR2 YSLEER. The CDR3 is made up of 16 amino acids. V was clipped by 1 base and J by 0 bases; unmatched bases: 5. The CDR3 DNA is TGCGCCAGCAGCCAAGGAGCGGGGCCTAACCAAGAGACCCAGTACTTC. This gives the protein CASSQGAGPNQETQYF.

V usage is TRBV7-9 and J usage is TRBJ1-3, with no clear D. The CDR3 length is 14 residues. The V end lost 5 bases, the J end lost 0 bases, and 8 bases lay between the germline ends. The germline CDR1 and CDR2 sequences are SEHNR and FQNEAQ (reference sequence). CDR3 amino acids: CASSPEISGNTIYF. CDR3 DNA sequence: TGTGCCAGCAGCCCGGAGATCTCTGGAAACACCATATATTTT.

The chain has TRBV28 and TRBJ1-6; 7 bases are shared with TRBD1. The length of the CDR3 is 16 residues. Germline CDR1 is MDHEN and CDR2 is SYDVKM. V lost 6 bases to trimming and J lost 0 bases; unmatched junction nucleotides: 5. Here the CDR3 reads CASRTGTVSYNSPLHF. As DNA, the CDR3 is TGTGCCAGCAGGACTGGGACAGTCTCCTATAATTCACCCCTCCACTTT.

The CDR3 loop reads CASSYSGGKAEAFF. The DNA of the CDR3 is TGTGCCAGCAGTTACTCGGGAGGGAAAGCTGAAGCTTTCTTT. The rearrangement joins TRBV6-5 to TRBJ1-1; no firm D call. Germline V gives CDR1 MNHEY, CDR2 SVGAGI. This CDR3 has 14 amino acids. V gave up 0 bases and J gave up 6 bases, with 11 bases separating them.

The chain links TRBV7-3 to TRBJ2-2; perhaps TRBD1 as D (5 bases). The CDR3 is 16 amino acids. Per germline, CDR1 SGHTA and CDR2 FQGTGA. V lost 5 bases and J lost 4, with 17 bases in between. For the CDR3, the DNA is TGTGCCAGCAGCCGACCTCAGGGCTCACGCACCGGGGAGCTGTTTTTT. The encoded protein is CASSRPQGSRTGELFF.

The chain uses TRBV18 and TRBJ1-1; no definite D call. V lost 3 bases, J lost 4 bases, and 9 bases lay in between. Germline lookup yields CDR1 KGHSH and CDR2 LQKENI. This CDR3 region has 13 residues. CDR3 region: CASSPAYGTEAFF. CDR3 DNA: TGTGCCAGCTCACCGGCTTACGGCACTGAAGCTTTCTTT.

CDR3 coding DNA: TGCGCCAGCAGCCTTTCCGGGACCTATGGCTACACCTTC. Amino acid sequence: CASSLSGTYGYTF. The V call is TRBV5-1, the J call TRBJ1-2, with a tentative D call TRBD1 (5 bases). Trimming cost V 4 bases and J 4 bases, with 11 bases left between them. This CDR3 region has 13 residues. The germline gives CDR1 SGHRS, CDR2 YFSETQ. Drawing the rest from reference TRBV5-1 and TRBJ1-2, the complete variable domain is KAGVTQTPRYLIKTRGQQVTLSCSPISGHRSVSWYQQTPGQGLQFLFEYFSETQRNKGNFPGRFSGRQFSNSRSEMNVSTLELGDSALYLCASSLSGTYGYTFGSGTRLTVV.

This chain links TRBV4-3 with TRBJ2-2; D may match TRBD1 or TRBD2 (5 bases each). This CDR3 contains 16 residues. CDR1 and CDR2 (germline): LGHNA, YSLEER. Trimming pared 0 bases from V and 4 bases from J, leaving 12 bases between. CDR3 in amino acids: CASSQEARAGTGELFF. In DNA, the CDR3 is TGCGCCAGCAGCCAAGAGGCCAGGGCGGGCACCGGGGAGCTGTTTTTT.

CDR3 sequence (DNA): TGTGCCATCAGAGGCCCGGGACTAGCGTCCACCTACAATGAGCAGTTCTTC. It encodes CAIRGPGLASTYNEQFF. The chain uses TRBV10-3 and TRBJ2-1, with TRBD2 matching 10 bases. The trim removed 6 bases at V and 2 bases at J, leaving 10 bases unmatched. The CDR3 has 17 amino acids. CDR1 ENHRY and CDR2 SYGVKD come from the germline V gene.

This clone has only one observation. This chain joins TRBV7-3 and TRBJ1-6, with 8 bases matching TRBD1. The V gene's germline CDR1 is SGHTA and CDR2 FQGTGA. The V segment lost 3 bases and the J segment 10 bases; nucleotides outside the gene matches: 5. This CDR3 spans 14 amino acids. The CDR3 coding sequence is TGTGCCAGCAGCTTCGGACAGGGAGGCTCACCCCTCCACTTT. Its protein product is CASSFGQGGSPLHF.